These 16 T cell receptor beta chains came from one sample sequenced in a study of long-term antiretroviral therapy in people with HIV. The assay, immunoSEQ v3.0, was run at survey level. Profiling relied on immunoSEQ multiplex PCR, and the TCRdb table lists in-frame clones only, not all of them. The repertoire includes under 20,000 clones, approximately 94% of them detected once, and approximately 4.2% sits in the top ten. Sequencing used unsorted PBMCs, obtained nearly 6.5 years after starting antiretroviral therapy. The receptor source for this set is a woman in her 50s with HIV.

This chain links TRBV9 with TRBJ2-3; 11 bases are shared with TRBD2. V dropped 3 bases and J dropped 2; count of bases not matched to a gene: 2. CDR1 and CDR2 (germline): SGDLS, YYNGEE. CDR3 size: 15 residues. CDR3 in DNA: TGTGCCAGCAGCGCACTAGCGGGAGACACAGATACGCAGTATTTT. This gives the protein CASSALAGDTDTQYF.

The rearrangement links TRBV9 to TRBJ2-5; D gene ambiguous. The CDR3 is 12 residues long. Germline V lookup: CDR1 SGDLS, CDR2 YYNGEE. Between the trimmed V and J ends, which lost 3 bases and 2 bases, there was a span of 5 bases. The DNA of the CDR3 is TGTGCCAGCAGCGCAACTCAAGAGACCCAGTACTTC. The encoded protein is CASSATQETQYF.

This clone was observed a few times. V usage is TRBV4-2 and J usage is TRBJ2-1, with 7 bases fitting TRBD2. After removal of 0 bases from V and 6 bases from J, the junction contained 11 bases not matched to a gene. CDR1 is LGHNA, CDR2 YNFKEQ, per germline. The CDR3 consists of 17 residues. CDR3 sequence reads: CASSQEHYGLGVNEQFF. The CDR3 nucleotides read TGTGCCAGCAGCCAAGAGCATTACGGACTAGGGGTCAATGAGCAGTTCTTC.

This clone has just one count. This chain connects TRBV19 to TRBJ2-1, with D uncertain. The V gene lost 3 bases and the J gene lost 3 bases, with 9 bases spanning the gap. CDR1 and CDR2 from the germline V gene are LNHDA and SQIVND (reference sequence). This CDR3 region has 14 residues. DNA for the CDR3: TGTGCCAGTAGTATTCAAGGATTCTACAATGAGCAGTTCTTC. Translation gives CASSIQGFYNEQFF.

CDR3 region: CASSYDRDKYF. CDR3 DNA: TGTGCCAGCAGCTACGACAGGGATAAGTATTTT. The V and J genes are TRBV28 and TRBJ2-3; TRBD1 matches 7 bases. V was pared by 6 bases and J by 13 bases, with 7 bases of the junction left unmatched. This CDR3 contains 11 residues. Germline CDR1 is MDHEN and CDR2 is SYDVKM. The whole variable domain, remainder taken from reference TRBV28 and TRBJ2-3, is DVKVTQSSRYLVKRTGEKVFLECVQDMDHENMFWYRQDPGLGLRLIYFSYDVKMKEKGDIPEGYSVSREKKERFSLILESASTNQTSMYLCASSYDRDKYFGPGTRLTVL.

This clone was detected only a few times. This chain connects TRBV7-9 to TRBJ2-1, with 10 bases fitting TRBD2. In germline, CDR1 is SEHNR, CDR2 FQNEAQ (reference sequence). V lost 5 bases, J lost 7 bases, and 11 bases stayed unmatched. The CDR3 spans 16 residues. The chain's CDR3 is CASSPSSGRAKNEQFF. DNA for the CDR3: TGTGCCAGCAGCCCCTCGAGCGGGAGGGCCAAGAATGAGCAGTTCTTC.

V gene TRBV5-4 combines with J gene TRBJ1-1; no clear D gene. Trimming removed 2 bases at V and 1 base at J, with 9 bases between. The CDR3 spans 14 residues. Germline V gene lookup returns CDR1 SGHNT and CDR2 YYREEE (reference sequence). The CDR3 nucleotides read TGTGCCAGCAGCTTCCAAACAGAGAACACTGAAGCTTTCTTT. As protein: CASSFQTENTEAFF.

The rearrangement links TRBV2 to TRBJ1-1; TRBD1 is a possible D gene (5 bases). V dropped 7 bases and J dropped 1 base, with 10 bases sitting between them. The germline gives CDR1 SNHLY, CDR2 FYNNEI. The CDR3 sequence is 13 residues long. CDR3 protein: CASTVGQNTEAFF. In DNA form, the CDR3 reads TGTGCCAGCACCGTGGGGCAGAACACTGAAGCTTTCTTT.

This clone was detected once. This chain links TRBV6-5 with TRBJ1-1, with D unclear. The germline gives CDR1 MNHEY, CDR2 SVGAGI. Trimming took off 0 bases at V and 3 bases at J, with 14 bases between the two ends. This CDR3 contains 16 residues. CDR3 amino acids: CASSYSRPLTHTEAFF. Written as DNA, the CDR3 is TGTGCCAGCAGTTACTCGAGACCGCTCACTCACACTGAAGCTTTCTTT.

The rearrangement links TRBV4-3 to TRBJ2-5, with TRBD1 matching 7 bases. Trimming took 4 bases from V and 3 from J; bases not matched to a gene: 2. The CDR3 has 13 residues. Germline V gene data show CDR1 as LGHNA and CDR2 as YSLEER. CDR3 coding DNA: TGCGCCAGCAGCCGGGACAGAAAAGAGACCCAGTACTTC. Translating it yields CASSRDRKETQYF.

This clone was seen a single time. The chain links TRBV5-5 to TRBJ1-1; D unresolved. Germline V lookup: CDR1 SGHKS, CDR2 YYEKEE (reference sequence). V lost 0 bases, J lost 0 bases, and 9 bases lay in between. This CDR3 region has 15 residues. CDR3 sequence reads: CASSLVENMNTEAFF. The DNA for the CDR3 is TGTGCCAGCAGCTTGGTGGAGAACATGAACACTGAAGCTTTCTTT.

The V call is TRBV7-6, the J call TRBJ1-1; D perhaps matches TRBD1 (6 bases). Germline CDR1 and CDR2: SGHVS and FNYEAQ. V lost 0 bases to trimming and J lost 0 bases, with 11 bases between them. The CDR3 extends over 16 amino acids. CDR3 in DNA: TGTGCCAGCAGCTTAGCGGGGGGGCTGATGAACACTGAAGCTTTCTTT. This encodes CASSLAGGLMNTEAFF.

The chain's CDR3 is CASSYTQTGAAFF. As DNA, the CDR3 is TGTGCCAGCAGTTACACACAGACAGGGGCGGCTTTCTTT. This chain links TRBV6-5 with TRBJ1-1; 8 bases map to TRBD1. This CDR3 is 13 amino acids long. Germline CDR1 and CDR2: MNHEY and SVGAGI. V lost 2 bases and J lost 11; bases outside the gene matches: 7.

The chain joins TRBV18 to TRBJ2-2; 8 nucleotides align to TRBD2. Germline CDR1 is KGHSH and CDR2 is LQKENI. V lost 5 bases to trimming and J lost 3 bases; unmatched junction nucleotides: 8. The CDR3 contains 16 residues. Here the CDR3 DNA reads TGTGCCAGCTCATCAGTGACGGGAGGGTACACCGGGGAGCTGTTTTTT. Protein sequence: CASSSVTGGYTGELFF.

The gene calls are TRBV7-2 and TRBJ1-2; TRBD1 aligns across 9 bases. V trimming: 1 base; J trimming: 13 bases; junction bases outside the gene matches: 13. The CDR3 has 15 residues. Germline assignment: CDR1 SGHTA and CDR2 FQGNSA. The CDR3 sequence is CASSLGPGQGVLVTF. In DNA form, the CDR3 reads TGTGCCAGCAGCTTAGGTCCGGGACAGGGTGTTTTAGTCACCTTC. Complete variable domain (other parts from reference TRBV7-2 and TRBJ1-2): GAGVSQSPSNKVTEKGKDVELRCDPISGHTALYWYRQSLGQGLEFLIYFQGNSAPDKSGLPSDRFSAERTGGSVSTLTIQRTQQEDSAVYLCASSLGPGQGVLVTFGSGTRLTVV.

This clone occurred once. The CDR3 reads CASSLNIAGGSSNQPQHF. In nucleotides, the CDR3 is TGTGCCAGCAGCTTAAACATTGCAGGGGGCAGTAGCAATCAGCCCCAGCATTTT. This sequence joins TRBV7-8 and TRBJ1-5, with 8 nucleotides matching TRBD1. The CDR3 runs 18 residues. V gave up 2 bases and J gave up 0 bases; unmatched junction bases: 9. Looked up from germline, CDR1 is SGHVS and CDR2 is FQNEAQ.